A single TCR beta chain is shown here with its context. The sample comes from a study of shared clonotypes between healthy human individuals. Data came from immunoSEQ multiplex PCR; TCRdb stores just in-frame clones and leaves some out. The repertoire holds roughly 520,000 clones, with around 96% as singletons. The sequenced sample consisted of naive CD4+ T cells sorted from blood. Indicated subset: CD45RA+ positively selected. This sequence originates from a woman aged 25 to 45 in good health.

The CDR3 bases are TGTGCCAGCGACCCTCAGACAGGGGTTCTTTTCTTT. Translated: CASDPQTGVLFF. The chain couples TRBV11-2 to TRBJ1-1, with 8 bases matching TRBD1. From germline, CDR1 is SGHAT and CDR2 FQNNGV. Trimming removed 8 bases from V and 13 bases from J; junction bases left unmatched: 12. CDR3 length: 12 amino acids.